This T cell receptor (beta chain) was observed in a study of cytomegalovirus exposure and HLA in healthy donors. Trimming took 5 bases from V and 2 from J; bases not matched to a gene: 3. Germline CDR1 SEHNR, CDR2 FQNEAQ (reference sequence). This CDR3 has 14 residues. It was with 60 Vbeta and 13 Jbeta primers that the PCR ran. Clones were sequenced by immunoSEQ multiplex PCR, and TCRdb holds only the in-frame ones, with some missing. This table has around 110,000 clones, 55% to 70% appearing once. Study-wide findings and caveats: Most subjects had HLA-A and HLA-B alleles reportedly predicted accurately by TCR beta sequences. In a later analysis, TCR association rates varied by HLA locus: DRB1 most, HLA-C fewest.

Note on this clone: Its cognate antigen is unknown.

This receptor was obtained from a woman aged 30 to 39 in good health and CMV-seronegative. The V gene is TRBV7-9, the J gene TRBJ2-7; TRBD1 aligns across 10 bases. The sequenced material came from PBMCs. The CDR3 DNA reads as TGTGCCAGCAGCAGAGGGACAGGGGCCTACGAGCAGTACTTC. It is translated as CASSRGTGAYEQYF.